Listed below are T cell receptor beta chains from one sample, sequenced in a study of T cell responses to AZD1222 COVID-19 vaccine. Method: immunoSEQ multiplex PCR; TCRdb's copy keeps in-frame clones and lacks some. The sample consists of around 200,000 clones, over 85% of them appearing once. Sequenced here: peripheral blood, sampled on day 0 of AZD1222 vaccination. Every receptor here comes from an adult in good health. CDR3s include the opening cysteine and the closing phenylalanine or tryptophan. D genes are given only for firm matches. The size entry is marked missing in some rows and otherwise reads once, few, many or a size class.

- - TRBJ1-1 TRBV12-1 CASSLRLGAFF TGTGCCAGCAGCTTACGGCTGGGAGCTTTCTTT
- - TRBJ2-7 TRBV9 CASSVVAGPSYEQYF TGTGCCAGCAGCGTAGTTGCGGGGCCCTCCTACGAGCAGTACTTC
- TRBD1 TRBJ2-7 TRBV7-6 CASSPQYGQGYYEQYF TGTGCCAGCAGCCCGCAATACGGACAGGGGTACTACGAGCAGTACTTC
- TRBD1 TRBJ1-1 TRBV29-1 CSVGTGVRTEAFF TGCAGCGTCGGAACAGGGGTGCGCACTGAAGCTTTCTTT
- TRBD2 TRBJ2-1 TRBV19 CASTSSGLSYNEQFF TGTGCCAGTACCAGTAGCGGGCTTTCCTACAATGAGCAGTTCTTC
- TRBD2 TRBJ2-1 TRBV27 CASSLSLTSGHEQFF TGTGCCAGCAGTTTATCACTGACTAGCGGCCATGAGCAGTTCTTC
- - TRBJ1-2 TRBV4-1 CASGAGTTTNYGYTF TGCGCCAGTGGGGCGGGCACGACAACTAACTATGGCTACACCTTC
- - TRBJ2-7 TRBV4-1 CASSQVSDGFYEQYF TGCGCCAGCAGCCAAGTCTCGGACGGATTTTACGAGCAGTACTTC
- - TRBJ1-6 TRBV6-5 CASGEGRGFVAPLHF TGTGCCAGCGGGGAGGGTCGGGGGTTCGTTGCACCCCTCCACTTT
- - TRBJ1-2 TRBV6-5 CASRSLDAQYGYTF TGTGCCAGCAGATCCCTGGACGCCCAGTATGGCTACACCTTC
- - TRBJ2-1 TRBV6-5 CASSYFGGALYNEQFF TGTGCCAGCAGTTACTTTGGCGGGGCCTTATACAATGAGCAGTTCTTC
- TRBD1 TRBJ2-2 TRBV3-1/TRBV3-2 CASLGGLGTGHTGELFF TGTGCCAGCCTTGGCGGTCTCGGGACAGGGCACACCGGGGAGCTGTTTTTT
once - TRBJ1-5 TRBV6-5 CASSFTEQGQPQHF TGTGCCAGCAGCTTCACAGAGCAGGGTCAGCCCCAGCATTTT
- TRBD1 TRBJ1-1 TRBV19 CASRQGLRTEAFF TGTGCCAGCCGACAGGGGTTGAGAACTGAAGCTTTCTTT
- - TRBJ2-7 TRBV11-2 CASSPTGYEQYF TGTGCCAGCAGCCCGACAGGCTACGAGCAGTACTTC
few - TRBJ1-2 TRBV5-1 CASSLAGRPLFF TGCGCCAGCAGCTTGGCCGGCAGGCCCCTTTTCTTC
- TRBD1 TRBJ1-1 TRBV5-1 CASSQGQGPTEAFF TGCGCCAGCAGCCAGGGACAGGGGCCCACTGAAGCTTTCTTT
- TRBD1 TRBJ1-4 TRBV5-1 CASSLGGQAEKLFF TGCGCCAGCAGCTTGGGGGGACAGGCTGAAAAACTGTTTTTT
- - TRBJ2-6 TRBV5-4 CASSLPGAGANVLTF TGTGCCAGCAGCTTGCCAGGGGCCGGGGCCAACGTCCTGACTTTC
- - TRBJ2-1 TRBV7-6 CASSLQEKVPEQFF TGTGCCAGCAGCTTACAAGAGAAGGTACCTGAGCAGTTCTTC
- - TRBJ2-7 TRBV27 CASGRTEQYF TGTGCCAGCGGGAGGACGGAACAGTACTTC
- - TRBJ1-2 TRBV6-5 CASRNPGRLAIGYTF TGTGCCAGCAGAAATCCGGGACGACTAGCCATTGGCTACACCTTC
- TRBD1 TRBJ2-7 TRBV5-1 CASSPDRGGFRTKYYEQYF TGCGCCAGCAGCCCGGACAGGGGGGGGTTCCGGACCAAGTACTACGAGCAGTACTTC
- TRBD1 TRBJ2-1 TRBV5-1 CASSIGTGVGNEQFF TGCGCCAGCAGCATCGGGACAGGCGTGGGGAATGAGCAGTTCTTC
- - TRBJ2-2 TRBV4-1 CASSLFLPGELFF TGCGCCAGCAGCCTCTTCCTTCCCGGGGAGCTGTTTTTT
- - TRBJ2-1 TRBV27 CASSPVGGVNEQFF TGTGCCAGCAGTCCTGTAGGGGGGGTCAATGAGCAGTTCTTC
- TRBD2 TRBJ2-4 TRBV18 CASSPRRLAGGIAKNIQYF TGTGCCAGCTCACCACGCCGACTAGCGGGAGGGATAGCCAAAAACATTCAGTACTTC
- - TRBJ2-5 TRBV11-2 CASSSFGGQVRIETQYF TGTGCCAGCAGCTCTTTCGGGGGCCAGGTTCGAATAGAGACCCAGTACTTC
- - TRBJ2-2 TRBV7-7 CASSPYGNTGELFF TGTGCCAGCAGCCCCTACGGGAACACCGGGGAGCTGTTTTTT
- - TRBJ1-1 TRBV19 CASSHTGWTEAFF TGTGCCAGTAGCCACACAGGTTGGACTGAAGCTTTCTTT
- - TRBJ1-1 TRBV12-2 CASRLEVRGMNTEAFF TGTGCAAGTCGCTTAGAAGTCAGGGGCATGAACACTGAAGCTTTCTTT
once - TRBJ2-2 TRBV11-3 CASSTGRNTGELFF TGTGCCAGCAGTACAGGGAGGAACACCGGGGAGCTGTTTTTT
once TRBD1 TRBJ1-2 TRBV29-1 CSGGTGNNYGYTF TGCAGCGGTGGGACAGGGAATAACTATGGCTACACCTTC
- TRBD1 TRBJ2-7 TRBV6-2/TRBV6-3 CASSSTGTAYEQYF TGTGCCAGCAGTTCCACCGGGACAGCCTACGAGCAGTACTTC
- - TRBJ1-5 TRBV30 CAWRGLGGNQPQHF TGTGCCTGGCGAGGGCTAGGGGGGAATCAGCCCCAGCATTTT
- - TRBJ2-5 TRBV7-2 CASSLPGRPETQYF TGTGCCAGCAGCTTACCCGGCAGACCAGAGACCCAGTACTTC
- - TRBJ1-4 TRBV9 CASSPQGRGNEKLFF TGTGCCAGCAGCCCCCAGGGGAGGGGAAATGAAAAACTGTTTTTT
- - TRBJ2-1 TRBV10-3 CAISESGLHNEQFF TGTGCCATCAGTGAGTCAGGACTCCACAATGAGCAGTTCTTC
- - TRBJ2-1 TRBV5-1 CASSLMAAYNEQFF TGCGCCAGCAGCTTGATGGCAGCTTACAATGAGCAGTTCTTC
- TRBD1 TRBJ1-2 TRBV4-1 CASSQDQRDRGRDYGYTF TGCGCCAGCAGCCAAGATCAGCGGGACAGGGGAAGAGACTATGGCTACACCTTC
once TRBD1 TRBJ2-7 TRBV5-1 CASSWGQGTTYEQYF TGCGCCAGCAGCTGGGGACAGGGTACTACCTACGAGCAGTACTTC
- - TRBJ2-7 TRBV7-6 CASSALGSREQYF TGTGCCAGCAGCGCACTAGGGTCTCGAGAGCAGTACTTC